This T cell receptor (beta chain) emerged from a study of OX40 agonist ivuxolimab in advanced cancers. This CDR3 is 17 amino acids long. Germline CDR1 is SGHAT and CDR2 is FQNNGV. J gave up 0 bases and V 1 base, and 8 bases lay outside the gene matches. This clone was found once. The assay was immunoSEQ multiplex PCR, and TCRdb's table has in-frame clones only and misses some. This table has about 53,000 clones, about four fifths appearing once. Sequences were derived from CD4+ or CD8+ T cells sorted from blood, sampled in a trial of the OX40 agonist ivuxolimab. The TCR sequence derives from an adult with an advanced solid tumor such as melanoma, head and neck, liver or kidney cancer. The chain joins TRBV11-2 to TRBJ1-2; 7 bases are shared with TRBD1. The CDR3 is CASSLAPGQGANYGYTF. CDR3 nucleotides: TGTGCCAGCAGCTTAGCGCCGGGGCAGGGGGCTAACTATGGCTACACCTTC.